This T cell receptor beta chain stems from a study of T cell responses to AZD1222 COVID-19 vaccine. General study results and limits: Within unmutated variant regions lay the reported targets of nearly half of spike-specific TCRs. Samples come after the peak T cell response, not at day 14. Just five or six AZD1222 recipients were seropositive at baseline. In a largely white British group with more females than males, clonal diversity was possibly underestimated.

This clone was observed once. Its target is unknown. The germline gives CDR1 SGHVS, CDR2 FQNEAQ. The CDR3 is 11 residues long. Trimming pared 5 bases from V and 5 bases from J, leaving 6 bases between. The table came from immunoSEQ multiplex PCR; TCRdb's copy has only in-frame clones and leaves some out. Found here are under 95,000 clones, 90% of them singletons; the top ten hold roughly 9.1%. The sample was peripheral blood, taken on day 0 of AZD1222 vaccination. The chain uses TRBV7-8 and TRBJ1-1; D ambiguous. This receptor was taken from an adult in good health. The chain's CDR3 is CASSLTTEAFF. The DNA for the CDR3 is TGTGCCAGCAGCCTCACTACTGAAGCTTTCTTT.